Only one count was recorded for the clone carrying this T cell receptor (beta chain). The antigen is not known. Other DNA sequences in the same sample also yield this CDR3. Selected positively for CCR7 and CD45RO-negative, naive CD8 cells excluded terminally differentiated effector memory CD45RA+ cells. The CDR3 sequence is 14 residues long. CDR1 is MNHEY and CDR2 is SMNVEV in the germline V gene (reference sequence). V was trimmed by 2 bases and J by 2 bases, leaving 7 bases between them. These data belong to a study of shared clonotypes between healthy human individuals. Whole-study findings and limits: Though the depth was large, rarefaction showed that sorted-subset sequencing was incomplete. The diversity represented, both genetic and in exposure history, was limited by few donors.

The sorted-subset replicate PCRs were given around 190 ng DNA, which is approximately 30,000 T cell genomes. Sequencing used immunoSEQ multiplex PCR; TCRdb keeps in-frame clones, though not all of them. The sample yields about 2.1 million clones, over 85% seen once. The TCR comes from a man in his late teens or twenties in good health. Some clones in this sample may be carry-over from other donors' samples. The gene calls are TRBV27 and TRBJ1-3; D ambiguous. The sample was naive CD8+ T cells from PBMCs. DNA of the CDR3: TGTGCCAGCAGTTTAAGGGCGGCTGGAAACACCATATATTTT. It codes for CASSLRAAGNTIYF.